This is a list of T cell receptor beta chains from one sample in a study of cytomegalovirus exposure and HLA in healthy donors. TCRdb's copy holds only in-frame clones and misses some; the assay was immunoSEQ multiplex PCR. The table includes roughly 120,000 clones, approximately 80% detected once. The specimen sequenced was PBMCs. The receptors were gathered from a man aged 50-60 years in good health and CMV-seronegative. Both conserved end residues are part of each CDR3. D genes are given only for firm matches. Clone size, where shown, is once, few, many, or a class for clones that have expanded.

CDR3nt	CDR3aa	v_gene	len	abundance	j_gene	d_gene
TGTGCCAGCACGACACCTATCAACACCGGGGAGCTGTTTTTT	CASTTPINTGELFF	TRBV2	14	.	TRBJ2-2	.
TGTGCCAGCAGCGGCACTAGAGGTGAGCAGTTCTTC	CASSGTRGEQFF	TRBV5-5	12	few	TRBJ2-1	.
TGTGCCAGCAGCTTGGTCGGCAGGGGTGATCAGCCCCAGCATTTT	CASSLVGRGDQPQHF	TRBV5-8	15	.	TRBJ1-5	.
TGTGCCAGCAGTGGTTGGCCAGAGACCCAGTACTTC	CASSGWPETQYF	TRBV6-1	12	.	TRBJ2-5	.
TGTGCCACCAGCAGGGGACACAGGGGGGGGTCCTACGAGCAGTACTTC	CATSRGHRGGSYEQYF	TRBV15	16	.	TRBJ2-7	.
TGTGCCAGTAGTACAACGACTAGCACAGATACGCAGTATTTT	CASSTTTSTDTQYF	TRBV19	14	.	TRBJ2-3	.
TGTGCCAGCAACCCATTTACTAGCGGGGGATACAATGAGCAGTTCTTC	CASNPFTSGGYNEQFF	TRBV7-8	16	once	TRBJ2-1	TRBD2
TGTGCCAGCAGCTTAGAGGGACAGGGGGCTCGGGATACGCAGTATTTT	CASSLEGQGARDTQYF	TRBV11-3	16	.	TRBJ2-3	TRBD1
TGTGCCAGCAATCCGGGCCCGGGACTAGCGGGGGGCGGGCAGTTCTTC	CASNPGPGLAGGGQFF	TRBV28	16	once	TRBJ2-1	TRBD2
TGTGCCAGCAGTGAACAAGGGACAGGCCCCTACGAGCAGTACTTC	CASSEQGTGPYEQYF	TRBV6-1	15	.	TRBJ2-7	TRBD1
TGTGCCAGCAGCCAAGATTTCAGGGGGACTAGCGGCTTAGCCAAAAACATTCAGTACTTC	CASSQDFRGTSGLAKNIQYF	TRBV4-2	20	.	TRBJ2-4	TRBD2
TGTGCCAGCAGCCAAGATCGGGACAGGGTCGGTCGTGGCTACACCTTC	CASSQDRDRVGRGYTF	TRBV4-2	16	.	TRBJ1-2	TRBD1
TGTGCCAGTAGTATAGGGTCGCAGGGGGGTCTCGATGAGCAGTTCTTC	CASSIGSQGGLDEQFF	TRBV19	16	.	TRBJ2-1	.
TGTGCCAGCAAAGTCAGTGATAATTCACCCCTCCACTTT	CASKVSDNSPLHF	TRBV6-1	13	.	TRBJ1-6	.
TGTGCCAGCAGCCCGTCCGGGACAGGGAACTCACCCCTCCACTTT	CASSPSGTGNSPLHF	TRBV5-4	15	.	TRBJ1-6	TRBD1
TGTGCCAGCAGTGAATGGGCAGGGGCCGAGCAGTACTTC	CASSEWAGAEQYF	TRBV2	13	.	TRBJ2-7	.
TGTGCCAGCAGCCAGGCCCGACAGGGAAGGTTTGAAAAACTGTTTTTT	CASSQARQGRFEKLFF	TRBV14	16	.	TRBJ1-4	TRBD1
TGTGCCAGCAGCCTAACAGGGTTAGTCACCGGGGAGCTGTTTTTT	CASSLTGLVTGELFF	TRBV9	15	few	TRBJ2-2	.
TGTGCCAGCAGTTTGGTCGGCAGGGACTCCTACGAGCAGTACTTC	CASSLVGRDSYEQYF	TRBV27	15	.	TRBJ2-7	.
TGTGCCAGTAGTCAAAACAGGGGAGCGGGTATTAGGGCTGGCTACACCTTC	CASSQNRGAGIRAGYTF	TRBV19	17	.	TRBJ1-2	TRBD1
TGTGCCAGCAGAGAACAGGGGTTTCGCAATCAGCCCCAGCATTTT	CASREQGFRNQPQHF	TRBV28	15	few	TRBJ1-5	TRBD1
TGCGCCAGCAGCCCCACTTCGCTGCAGGGAAACACCGGGGAGCTGTTTTTT	CASSPTSLQGNTGELFF	TRBV5-1	17	.	TRBJ2-2	.
TGCGCCAGCAGCTTGTGGGACAGACGCACAGATACGCAGTATTTT	CASSLWDRRTDTQYF	TRBV5-1	15	.	TRBJ2-3	TRBD1
TGCGCCAGCAGCTTGGGACAGGGAGGTAGCAATCAGCCCCAGCATTTT	CASSLGQGGSNQPQHF	TRBV5-1	16	.	TRBJ1-5	TRBD1
TGTGCCAGCATACCGGGGGGGAGCTCCTACAATGAGCAGTTCTTC	CASIPGGSSYNEQFF	TRBV7-9	15	.	TRBJ2-1	TRBD2
TGTGCCAGCAGCTCCCGCAGAACCCGCACAGATACGCAGTATTTT	CASSSRRTRTDTQYF	TRBV5-4	15	.	TRBJ2-3	.
TGTGCCAGCAGCTTGGGGTCGGTCGTTGAAGCTTTCTTT	CASSLGSVVEAFF	TRBV5-6	13	.	TRBJ1-1	.
TGTGCCAGCAGCCCCGAACCGGGGATCGGTCAGCCCCAGCATTTT	CASSPEPGIGQPQHF	TRBV9	15	few	TRBJ1-5	.
TGTGCCAGCTCACCTTTCGACAGGGCCGGAAACACCATATATTTT	CASSPFDRAGNTIYF	TRBV18	15	.	TRBJ1-3	TRBD1
TGCGCCAGCAGCCCTATCTGGGGCAGGTCGGGTGGGGCCAACGTCCTGACTTTC	CASSPIWGRSGGANVLTF	TRBV4-1	18	few	TRBJ2-6	.
TGTGCCAGCAGCCCCGCGGGACCGCTTTTCTATGGCTACACCTTC	CASSPAGPLFYGYTF	TRBV11-2	15	few	TRBJ1-2	.
TGTGCCAGCAGCCCCCGCGGGGTATATAGCAATCAGCCCCAGCATTTT	CASSPRGVYSNQPQHF	TRBV7-2	16	.	TRBJ1-5	.
TGCAGCGTTGTCGGGAACACAGATACGCAGTATTTT	CSVVGNTDTQYF	TRBV29-1	12	few	TRBJ2-3	.
TGTGCCTGGAGTTTTCAGGGGGCGAGGACTGAAGCTTTCTTT	CAWSFQGARTEAFF	TRBV30	14	few	TRBJ1-1	TRBD1
TGTGCCAGCTCACCAGCGGGGGGGACAGATACGCAGTATTTT	CASSPAGGTDTQYF	TRBV18	14	.	TRBJ2-3	TRBD2
TGTGCCAGCAGGCAGCCGGGACTCAAGGTCTTTAATAGCAATCAGCCCCAGCATTTT	CASRQPGLKVFNSNQPQHF	TRBV28	19	.	TRBJ1-5	.
TGTGCCAGCAGTTTTCCGGCCAGGGTTAACACTGAAGCTTTCTTT	CASSFPARVNTEAFF	TRBV28	15	.	TRBJ1-1	.
TGTGCCAGCAGCTTAAGACTGCCCTACGAGCAGTACTTC	CASSLRLPYEQYF	TRBV7-9	13	.	TRBJ2-7	.
TGTGCCAGCTCCCTGGACAGCTATTACACTGAAGCTTTCTTT	CASSLDSYYTEAFF	TRBV19	14	.	TRBJ1-1	.
TGTGCCAGCAGTATCTCCGGGACAGTAAGAAACACCATATATTTT	CASSISGTVRNTIYF	TRBV28	15	.	TRBJ1-3	TRBD1
TGTGCCAGCAGCTCCCGGACAGGGGGCTTGAATTCACCCCTCCACTTT	CASSSRTGGLNSPLHF	TRBV5-8	16	.	TRBJ1-6	TRBD1
TGCAGTGCTTTTCTCACAGATACGCAGTATTTT	CSAFLTDTQYF	TRBV20-1	11	.	TRBJ2-3	.